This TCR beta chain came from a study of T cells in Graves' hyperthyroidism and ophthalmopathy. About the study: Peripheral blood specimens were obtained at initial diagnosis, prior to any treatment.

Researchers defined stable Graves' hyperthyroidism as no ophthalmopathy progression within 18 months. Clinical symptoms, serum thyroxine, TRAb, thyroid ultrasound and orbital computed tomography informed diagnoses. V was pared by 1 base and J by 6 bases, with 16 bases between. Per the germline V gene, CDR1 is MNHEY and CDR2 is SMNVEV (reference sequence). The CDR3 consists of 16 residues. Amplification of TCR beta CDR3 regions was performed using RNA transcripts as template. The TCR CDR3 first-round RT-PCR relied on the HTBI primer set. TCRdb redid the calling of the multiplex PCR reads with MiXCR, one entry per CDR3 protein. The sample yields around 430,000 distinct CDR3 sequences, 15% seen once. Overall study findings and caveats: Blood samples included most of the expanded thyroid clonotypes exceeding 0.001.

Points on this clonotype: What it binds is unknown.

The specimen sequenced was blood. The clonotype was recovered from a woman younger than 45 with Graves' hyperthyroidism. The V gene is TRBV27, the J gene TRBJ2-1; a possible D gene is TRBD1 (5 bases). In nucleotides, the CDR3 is TGTGCCAGCAGTTTATACCCTATCCGACAGACCAATGAGCAGTTCTTC. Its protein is CASSLYPIRQTNEQFF.